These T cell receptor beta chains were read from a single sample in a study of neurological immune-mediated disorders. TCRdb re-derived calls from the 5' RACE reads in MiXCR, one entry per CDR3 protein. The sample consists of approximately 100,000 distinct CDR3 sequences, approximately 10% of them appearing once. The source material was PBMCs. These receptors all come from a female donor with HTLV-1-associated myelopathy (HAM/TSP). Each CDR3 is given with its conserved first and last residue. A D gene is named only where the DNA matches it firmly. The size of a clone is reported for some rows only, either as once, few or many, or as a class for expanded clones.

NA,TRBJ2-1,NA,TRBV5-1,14,CASSVGWDYNEQFF,TGCGCCAGCAGCGTAGGGTGGGACTACAATGAGCAGTTCTTC
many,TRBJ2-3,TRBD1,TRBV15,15,CATSLAQGARDTQYF,TGTGCCACCAGCCTAGCACAGGGGGCGCGGGATACGCAGTATTTT
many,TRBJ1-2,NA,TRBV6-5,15,CASSYRGSSNYGYTF,TGTGCCAGCAGTTACCGTGGATCCTCTAACTATGGCTACACCTTC
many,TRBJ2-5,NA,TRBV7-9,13,CASVRGAGETQYF,TGTGCCAGCGTCCGGGGGGCGGGCGAGACCCAGTACTTC
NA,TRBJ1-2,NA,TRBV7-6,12,CAKGEENYGYTF,TGTGCCAAGGGGGAGGAGAACTATGGCTACACCTTC
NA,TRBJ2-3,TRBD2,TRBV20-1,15,CSARGSGGSTDTQYF,TGCAGTGCTAGGGGGTCCGGGGGGTCCACAGATACGCAGTATTTT
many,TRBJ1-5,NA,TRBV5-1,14,CASSEHGGNQPQHF,TGCGCCAGCAGCGAACATGGCGGCAATCAGCCCCAGCATTTT
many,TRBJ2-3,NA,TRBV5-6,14,CASSLPQGLDTQYF,TGTGCCAGCAGCTTACCTCAGGGGCTGGATACGCAGTATTTT
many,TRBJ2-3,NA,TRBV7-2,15,CASSLGAAAGDTQYF,TGTGCCAGCAGCTTAGGAGCGGCCGCGGGAGATACGCAGTATTTT
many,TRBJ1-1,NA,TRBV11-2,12,CASSLPRGVAFF,TGTGCCAGCAGCTTACCTCGTGGGGTAGCTTTCTTT
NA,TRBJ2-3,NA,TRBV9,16,CASSVEGRSSTDTQYF,TGTGCCAGCAGCGTAGAGGGGCGCTCGAGCACAGATACACAGTATTTT
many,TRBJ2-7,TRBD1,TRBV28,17,CASSFVVGTGNTYEQYF,TGTGCCAGCAGTTTCGTGGTCGGGACAGGGAACACCTACGAGCAGTACTTC
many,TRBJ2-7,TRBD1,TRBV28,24,CASSLYDREGELARIVVSPYEQYF,TGTGCCAGCAGTTTATACGACAGGGAAGGGGAGCTGGCCCGGATCGTCGTAAGTCCCTACGAGCAGTACTTC
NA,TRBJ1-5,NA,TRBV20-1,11,CSASDGQPQHF,TGCAGTGCCTCAGACGGTCAGCCCCAGCATTTT
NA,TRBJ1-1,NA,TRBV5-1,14,CASSIGTGNTEAFF,TGCGCCAGCAGCATAGGGACGGGGAACACTGAAGCTTTCTTT
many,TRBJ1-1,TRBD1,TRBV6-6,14,CASRYTGQVHEAFF,TGTGCCAGCAGATACACGGGACAGGTCCATGAAGCTTTCTTT
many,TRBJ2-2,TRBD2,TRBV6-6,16,CASSYYPSGGGGELFF,TGTGCCAGCAGTTACTACCCTAGCGGGGGCGGCGGGGAGCTGTTTTTT
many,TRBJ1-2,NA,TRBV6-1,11,CASSTGFVYTF,TGTGCCAGCAGTACAGGGTTTGTCTACACCTTC
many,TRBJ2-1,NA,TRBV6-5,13,CASSYLPPNEQFF,TGTGCCAGCAGTTACCTCCCTCCCAATGAGCAGTTCTTC
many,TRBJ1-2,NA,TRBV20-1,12,CSARRGGIGYTF,TGCAGTGCCCGGAGGGGGGGCATTGGCTACACCTTC
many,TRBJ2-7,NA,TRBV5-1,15,CASSLDFQGFYEQYF,TGCGCCAGCAGCTTGGACTTCCAGGGTTTCTACGAGCAGTACTTC
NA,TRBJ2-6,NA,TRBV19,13,CASWESGANVLTF,TGTGCCAGTTGGGAGTCTGGGGCCAACGTCCTGACTTTC
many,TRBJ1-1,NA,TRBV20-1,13,CSASRGVTAEAFF,TGCAGTGCTAGTCGGGGCGTTACCGCTGAAGCTTTCTTT
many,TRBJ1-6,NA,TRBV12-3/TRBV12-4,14,CASRDRRGRGPLHF,TGTGCCAGCAGGGACCGGAGGGGAAGGGGACCCCTCCACTTT
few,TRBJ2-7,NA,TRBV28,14,CASSSPGHPNEQYF,TGTGCCAGCAGTTCTCCGGGCCACCCTAACGAGCAGTACTTC
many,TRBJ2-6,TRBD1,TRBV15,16,CATRDRALSGANVLTF,TGTGCTACCCGGGACAGGGCCCTCTCTGGGGCCAACGTCCTGACTTTC
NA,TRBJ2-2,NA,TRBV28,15,CASSPGPLNTGELFF,TGTGCCAGCAGTCCCGGCCCATTGAACACCGGGGAGCTGTTTTTT
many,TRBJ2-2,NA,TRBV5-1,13,CASSPMNTGELFF,TGCGCCAGCAGCCCCATGAACACCGGGGAGCTGTTTTTT
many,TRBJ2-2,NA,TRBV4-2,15,CASSGRTDYTGELFF,TGTGCCAGCAGCGGGCGGACTGACTACACCGGGGAGCTGTTTTTT
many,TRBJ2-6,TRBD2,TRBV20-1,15,CSARTSGGPSGVLTF,TGCAGTGCTCGGACTAGCGGGGGGCCCTCGGGAGTCCTGACTTTC
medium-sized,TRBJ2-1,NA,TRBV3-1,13,CASSRAPDWEQFF,TGTGCCAGCAGCCGCGCCCCGGACTGGGAGCAGTTCTTC
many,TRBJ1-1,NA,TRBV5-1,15,CASVKQRCGFTEAFF,TGCGCCAGCGTCAAGCAGAGGTGCGGATTCACTGAAGCTTTCTTT
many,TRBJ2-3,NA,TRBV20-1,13,CSGGRGPTGEQYF,TGCAGTGGCGGAAGGGGACCGACAGGCGAGCAGTATTTT
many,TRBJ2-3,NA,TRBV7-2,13,CASSLAGTGRQYF,TGTGCCAGCAGCTTAGCGGGGACTGGGAGGCAGTATTTT
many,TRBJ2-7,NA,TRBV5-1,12,CASSSRGYEQYF,TGCGCCAGCAGCTCAAGGGGCTACGAGCAGTACTTC
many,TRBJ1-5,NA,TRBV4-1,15,CASSQAGGQNQPQHF,TGCGCCAGCAGCCAGGCGGGTGGCCAAAATCAGCCCCAGCATTTT
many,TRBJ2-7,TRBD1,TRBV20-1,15,CSANLLGQGVYEQYF,TGCAGTGCTAACCTCCTGGGACAGGGAGTCTACGAGCAGTACTTC
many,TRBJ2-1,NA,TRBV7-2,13,CASSFRGADEQFF,TGTGCCAGCAGCTTTAGAGGGGCAGATGAGCAGTTCTTC
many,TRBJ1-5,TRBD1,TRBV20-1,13,CSAREGASQPQHF,TGCAGTGCCAGAGAGGGGGCTAGTCAGCCCCAGCATTTT
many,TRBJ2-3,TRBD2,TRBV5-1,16,CASSLSGGTSTDTQYF,TGCGCCAGCAGCTTAAGCGGGGGCACTAGCACAGATACGCAGTATTTT
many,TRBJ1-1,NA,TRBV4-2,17,CASSHPGPGRMNTEAFF,TGTGCCAGCAGCCATCCGGGCCCCGGGCGGATGAACACTGAAGCTTTCTTT
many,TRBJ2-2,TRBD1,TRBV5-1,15,CASSFDRVDTGELFF,TGCGCCAGCAGCTTTGACAGGGTGGACACCGGGGAGCTGTTTTTT
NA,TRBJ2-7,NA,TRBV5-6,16,CASSSHPDRSSYEQYF,TGTGCCAGCAGCTCCCACCCCGACAGGAGCTCCTACGAGCAGTACTTC
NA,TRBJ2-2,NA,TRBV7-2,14,CASSLVATGGELFF,TGTGCCAGCAGCTTGGTAGCGACTGGGGGGGAGCTGTTTTTT
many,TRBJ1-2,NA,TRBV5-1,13,CASSLDADYGYTF,TGCGCCAGCAGCTTGGACGCGGACTATGGCTACACCTTC
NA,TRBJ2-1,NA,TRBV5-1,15,CASILVGGDYNEQFF,TGCGCCAGCATCTTGGTGGGCGGGGACTACAATGAGCAGTTCTTC
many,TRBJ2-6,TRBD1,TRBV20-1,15,CSARRTGAGANVLTF,TGCAGTGCTAGGAGAACAGGGGCTGGGGCCAACGTCCTGACTTTC
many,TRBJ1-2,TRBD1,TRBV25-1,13,CAGRCTGDYGYTF,TGTGCCGGCCGTTGCACAGGGGACTATGGCTACACCTTC
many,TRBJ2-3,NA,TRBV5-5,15,CASSPTTGRTDTQYF,TGTGCCAGCAGCCCCACCACGGGGAGGACAGATACGCAGTATTTT
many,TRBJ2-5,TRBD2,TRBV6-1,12,CASREGRQTQYF,TGTGCCAGTCGGGAGGGGAGGCAGACCCAGTACTTC
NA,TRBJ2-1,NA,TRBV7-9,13,CAISLFPGNEQFF,TGTGCCATCAGCCTATTCCCGGGAAATGAGCAGTTCTTC
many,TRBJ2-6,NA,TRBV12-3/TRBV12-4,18,CASSLWVQGAPGANVLTF,TGTGCCAGCAGTTTGTGGGTCCAGGGAGCCCCTGGGGCCAACGTCCTGACTTTC
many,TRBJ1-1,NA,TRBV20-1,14,CSARWQGPNTEAFF,TGCAGTGCTAGATGGCAGGGGCCGAACACTGAAGCTTTCTTT